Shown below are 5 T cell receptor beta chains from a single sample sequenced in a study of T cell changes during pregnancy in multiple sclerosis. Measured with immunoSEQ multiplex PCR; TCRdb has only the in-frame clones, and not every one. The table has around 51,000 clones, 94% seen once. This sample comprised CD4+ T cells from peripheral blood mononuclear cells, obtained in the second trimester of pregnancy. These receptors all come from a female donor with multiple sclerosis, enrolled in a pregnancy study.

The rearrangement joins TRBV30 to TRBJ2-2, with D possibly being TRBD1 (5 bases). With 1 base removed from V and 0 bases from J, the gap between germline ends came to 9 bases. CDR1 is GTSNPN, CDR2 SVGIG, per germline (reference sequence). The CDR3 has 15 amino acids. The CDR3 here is CAWSGTRANTGELFF. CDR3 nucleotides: TGTGCCTGGAGTGGGACCAGGGCGAACACCGGGGAGCTGTTTTTT. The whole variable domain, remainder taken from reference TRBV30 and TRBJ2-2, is SQTIHQWPATLVQPVGSPLSLECTVEGTSNPNLYWYRQAAGRGLQLLFYSVGIGQISSEVPQNLSASRPQDRQFILSSKKLLLSDSGFYLCAWSGTRANTGELFFGEGSRLTVL.

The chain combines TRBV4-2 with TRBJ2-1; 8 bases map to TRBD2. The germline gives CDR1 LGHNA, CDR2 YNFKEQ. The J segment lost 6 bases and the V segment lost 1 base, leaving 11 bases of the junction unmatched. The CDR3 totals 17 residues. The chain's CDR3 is CASSQVMTSALLNEQFF. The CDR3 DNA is TGTGCCAGCAGCCAAGTTATGACTAGCGCCCTTCTCAATGAGCAGTTCTTC.

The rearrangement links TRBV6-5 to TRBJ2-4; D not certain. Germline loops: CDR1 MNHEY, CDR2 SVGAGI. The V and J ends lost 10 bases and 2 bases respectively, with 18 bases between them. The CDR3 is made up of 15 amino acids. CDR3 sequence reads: CATKALRNPKNIQYF. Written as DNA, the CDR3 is TGTGCCACCAAAGCCCTCCGAAACCCCAAAAACATTCAGTACTTC.

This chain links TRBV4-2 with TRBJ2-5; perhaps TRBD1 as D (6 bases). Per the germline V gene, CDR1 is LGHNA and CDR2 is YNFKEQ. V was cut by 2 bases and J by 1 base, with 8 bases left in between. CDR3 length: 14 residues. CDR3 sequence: CASSQRGFQETQYF. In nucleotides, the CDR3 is TGTGCCAGCAGCCAAAGGGGGTTCCAAGAGACCCAGTACTTC.

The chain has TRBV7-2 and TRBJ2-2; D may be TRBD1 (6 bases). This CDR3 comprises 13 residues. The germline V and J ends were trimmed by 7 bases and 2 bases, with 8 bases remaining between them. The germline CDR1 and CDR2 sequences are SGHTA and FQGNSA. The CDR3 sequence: CASTGANTGELFF. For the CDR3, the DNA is TGTGCCAGCACAGGGGCCAACACCGGGGAGCTGTTTTTT. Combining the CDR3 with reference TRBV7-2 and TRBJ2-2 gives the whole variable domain GAGVSQSPSNKVTEKGKDVELRCDPISGHTALYWYRQSLGQGLEFLIYFQGNSAPDKSGLPSDRFSAERTGGSVSTLTIQRTQQEDSAVYLCASTGANTGELFFGEGSRLTVL.